Below, 3 T cell receptor beta chains from the same sample are listed, as sequenced in a study of blood T cells in healthy people across ages (dated by TCRdb to between 2014 and 2016). The library was generated by 5' RACE. Sequencing was carried out with an Illumina HiSeq 2500. A second PCR of roughly 7 to 11 cycles was performed with a sample-barcoded 5' primer and a J-beta primer mix. The raw public reads went through TCRdb reprocessing: fastp at Q25, MiXCR clone calling, in-frame beta chains kept. Records with the same CDR3 protein are collapsed into one entry carrying the most frequent genes and DNA. The sample table contains over 500,000 distinct CDR3 sequences; only one count was recorded for over 40% of them. The ten biggest clones cover about 14% of the sample. The source material was blood. The receptors here all came from an elderly woman in good health.

This clonotype has at least ten counts. This chain joins TRBV5-1 and TRBJ2-1; TRBD1 matches 8 bases. The CDR3 totals 15 residues. V lost 4 bases to trimming and J lost 9 bases; unmatched junction nucleotides: 12. Germline V gene lookup returns CDR1 SGHRS and CDR2 YFSETQ. CDR3 region: CASSNPGGSGGEQFF. Written as DNA, the CDR3 is TGCGCCAGCAGCAACCCAGGGGGCAGTGGAGGTGAGCAGTTCTTC.

This clonotype was recorded only once. A much larger clone sits a single nucleotide away, making a read error possible. The chain recombines TRBV29-1 with TRBJ2-1; TRBD1 matches at 7 bases. The J call may be wrong; the DNA end is better matched by TRBJ2-7. The CDR3 length is 14 residues. Germline V lookup: CDR1 SQVTM, CDR2 ANQGSEA. CDR3 loop: CSTRDSLNYNEQYF. CDR3 DNA: TGCAGCACCCGGGACAGTCTCAACTACAATGAGCAGTACTTC.

This clonotype came up a few times. The chain joins TRBV12-3 or TRBV12-4 to TRBJ2-1; TRBD2 matches 12 bases. The V gene end was trimmed by 6 bases and the J gene end by 6 bases; junction bases not matched to a gene: 6. This CDR3 region has 15 residues. CDR3 nucleotides: TGTGCCAGCAGCCCTAGCGGGGGGGGAGGCAATGAGCAGTTCTTC. The encoded protein is CASSPSGGGGNEQFF.